Listed below are T cell receptor beta chains from one sample, sequenced in a study of control samples from healthy donors and cancer patients. Sequenced by immunoSEQ multiplex PCR; TCRdb stores in-frame clones only, minus some. The table lists around 86,000 clones, roughly 89% of them singletons, with under 2.5% in the top ten. The sample comprised PBMCs. These receptor sequences come from a woman aged 55-70 years with head and neck cancer. Each CDR3 is given with its conserved first and last residue. A D gene is named only where the DNA matches it firmly. Some rows have no size entry. The others give once, few or many, or a class for an expanded clone.

>-|TRBV6-5|-|TRBJ2-1
CASSYSSGAGNEQFF
TGTGCCAGCAGTTACTCCAGTGGGGCGGGCAATGAGCAGTTCTTC
>-|TRBV27|-|TRBJ2-2
CASRADYPTGELFF
TGTGCCAGCAGAGCGGACTACCCGACCGGGGAGCTGTTTTTT
>-|TRBV14|-|TRBJ2-5
CASSQVMVAETQYF
TGTGCCAGCAGCCAAGTTATGGTAGCAGAGACCCAGTACTTC
>-|TRBV19|-|TRBJ1-1
CASSIDRVLNTEAFF
TGTGCCAGTAGTATAGACCGGGTCTTGAACACTGAAGCTTTCTTT
>TRBD1|TRBV15|few|TRBJ1-1
CATSRVDRGQMEAFF
TGTGCCACCAGCAGAGTCGACAGGGGGCAGATGGAAGCTTTCTTT
>TRBD2|TRBV5-1|-|TRBJ2-7
CASSLGLAGAAYEQYF
TGCGCCAGCAGCTTGGGACTAGCGGGGGCCGCCTACGAGCAGTACTTC
>-|TRBV27|-|TRBJ2-3
CASSSRAPPDTQYF
TGTGCCAGCAGTTCCCGGGCGCCTCCAGATACGCAGTATTTT
>-|TRBV7-2|-|TRBJ1-3
CASSPSPAGTYGNTIYF
TGTGCCAGCAGCCCGTCCCCAGCAGGGACTTATGGAAACACCATATATTTT
>TRBD1|TRBV6-4|-|TRBJ1-6
CASSEGTAGSPLHF
TGTGCCAGCAGTGAGGGGACAGCTGGCTCACCCCTCCACTTT
>-|TRBV5-4|-|TRBJ2-3
CASTSLEGVIGDTQYF
TGTGCCAGCACGTCGCTCGAGGGAGTGATCGGGGATACGCAGTATTTT
>-|TRBV7-2|few|TRBJ2-7
CASSLASGSSAPYEQYF
TGTGCCAGCAGCTTAGCTTCAGGGTCCTCCGCACCCTACGAGCAGTACTTC
>-|TRBV7-9|-|TRBJ2-7
CASSPHSGKGEQYF
TGTGCCAGCAGTCCTCACTCCGGCAAAGGCGAGCAGTACTTC
>TRBD2|TRBV7-8|-|TRBJ2-7
CASSLLGLAGEKQYF
TGTGCCAGCAGCTTACTGGGACTAGCGGGAGAAAAGCAGTACTTC
>-|TRBV3-1/TRBV3-2|once|TRBJ1-1
CASSQDGRSSNTEAFF
TGTGCCAGCAGCCAAGATGGGAGGTCTTCGAACACTGAAGCTTTCTTT
>-|TRBV9|-|TRBJ2-5
CASSAPGSVPETQYF
TGTGCCAGCAGCGCCCCTGGGTCCGTCCCAGAGACCCAGTACTTC
>-|TRBV7-2|-|TRBJ2-2
CASSPAGAYTGELFF
TGTGCCAGCAGCCCAGCCGGGGCCTACACCGGGGAGCTGTTTTTT
>-|TRBV11-2|-|TRBJ2-7
CASRLTRDKHYEQYF
TGTGCCAGCAGACTTACCCGGGACAAGCACTACGAGCAGTACTTC
>-|TRBV2|-|TRBJ2-1
CASSSNQGNEQFF
TGTGCCAGCAGTTCGAACCAGGGCAATGAGCAGTTCTTC
>TRBD1|TRBV6-1|once|TRBJ1-4
CASSDSRTGSEKLFF
TGTGCCAGCAGTGATTCAAGGACAGGGAGTGAAAAACTGTTTTTT
>-|TRBV30|-|TRBJ1-2
CAWVQGLSGYTF
TGTGCCTGGGTACAGGGTTTGAGTGGCTACACCTTC
>-|TRBV20-1|-|TRBJ2-3
CSASARSRPTQYF
TGCAGTGCCAGTGCGCGGAGCCGGCCCACGCAGTATTTT
>-|TRBV5-6|once|TRBJ2-2
CASSSGGNHLTGELFF
TGTGCCAGCAGCTCCGGGGGCAACCACTTGACCGGGGAGCTGTTTTTT
>-|TRBV29-1|once|TRBJ2-7
CSVGQPDYEQYF
TGCAGCGTAGGACAGCCGGATTACGAGCAGTACTTC
>-|TRBV15|-|TRBJ1-2
CATSPSGSKVYGYTF
TGTGCCACCAGCCCCTCCGGGAGTAAGGTTTATGGCTACACCTTC